Below, one T cell receptor (beta chain) is given with its context. In this sample, this clonotype turned up a few times. Its specific antigen is unknown. Per-base quality was not reported, and no clone a single base away is much larger than it. These data belong to a study of blood T cells in healthy people across ages (dated by TCRdb to 2014 to 2015). Study-level background: In model experiments, template switching captured about one uniquely barcoded TCR beta cDNA molecule for every two T cells. To track age-related changes in TCR beta repertoire diversity, the study relied on deep sequencing normalized with unique cDNA molecular identifiers. The donors were divided into four age groups: young (average roughly 15 years), middle-aged (about 41), aged (approximately 59) and long-lived (about 84). To avoid experimental bias, donors of different ages were spread randomly across the sequencing lanes. Two additional independent replicas of 1 million unique cDNA reads from the same blood draw were analyzed for two donors (one aged 18 to 30 and one aged 80 or older).

The method was 5' RACE. Sequencing instrument: Illumina HiSeq 2500. A second PCR of about 6 to 11 cycles was performed with a sample-barcoded 5' primer and a J-beta primer mix. Each TCR beta cDNA molecule received a unique molecular identifier from a template-switch 5' adaptor carrying 12 random nucleotides. Each sample yielded at least 2.5 million CDR3-containing paired-end reads. First-strand cDNA synthesis was performed from all RNA using the Mint cDNA synthesis kit, with priming by a TRBC-specific oligonucleotide. All cDNA was treated with uracil-DNA glycosylase and then went through a first 18-cycle PCR with the universal primers M1SS and BC2_uni_R. On the authors' methods: Each sample was normalized by randomly selecting 1 million high-quality reads, each carrying a distinct molecular identifier. Reads with shared molecular identifiers were discarded instead of being binned into consensus sequences. CDR3 identification, clonotype clustering and error correction used MiTCR with a Q25 quality threshold and the strictest error-elimination algorithm. A nonparametric unseen species model with Euler transformation was used to estimate lower-bound total TCR beta diversity. TCRdb applied fastp at Q25 and MiXCR to the public reads, then kept only in-frame beta chains. Each CDR3 protein appears once, grouped with its most common genes and DNA. These V and J calls originate from TCRdb's pipeline instead of the authors' own analysis. The table for this sample lists under 2,000,000 distinct CDR3 sequences; approximately 50% of them were counted only once. The top ten clonotypes cover 2.1% of the sample.

The paper's findings and limits, for the study overall: Conclusive comparison of naive and antigen-experienced compartments was prevented by the profiling of bulk unsorted PBMCs. Donor CMV infection status was unknown, potentially confounding age-related changes in expanded clonotypes. Observed TCR beta diversity correlated strongly with the percentage of naive T cells measured by flow cytometry. As age increased, observed TCR beta diversity per million T cells dropped in a roughly linear way, and a significant reduction was already evident by age roughly 36. Compared with the aged group, more naive CD4+ T cells, fewer expanded clones and increased TCR diversity were shown by the long-lived group, suggesting age selection. Estimates of total diversity from one million sequenced T cells were regarded as lower bounds and underestimates.

Inclusive of the bounding cysteine and phenylalanine, the CDR3 is 16 residues long. Only the CDR3 DNA is retained, 48 bases long and in frame from the first base. CDR1 and CDR2, per the germline V gene, are MGHRA and YSYEKL. V lost 2 bases and J lost 0 bases, and the count of bases not matched to a germline gene is 5. The donors were under 40 Caucasian individuals from Russia, aged roughly 6 to 90 years, who were systemically healthy. Around 10 milliliters of peripheral blood were collected from each donor into EDTA-treated Vacutainer tubes. Ficoll-Paque density-gradient centrifugation was used to isolate PBMCs, with at least 6.5 million per sample. Trizol reagent was used to extract total RNA from the PBMCs, yielding at least 6 micrograms per sample. For every donor, an aliquot of PBMCs went through flow cytometry to measure the percentages of naive CD45RAhigh/CD27high T cells.

This TCR was recovered from a woman aged 40-49 years in good health. Recombination linked TRBV4-1 to TRBJ2-7; 9 middle bases align to TRBD2. The sample was blood. The DNA sequence reads TGCGCCAGCAGCCAATTCCAGCGGGGGGCCTCCTACGAGCAGTACTTC. This is translated as CASSQFQRGASYEQYF.